This T cell receptor beta chain appears in the sequencing data of a study of T cells in Graves' hyperthyroidism and ophthalmopathy. Study as a whole: Peripheral blood was secured at the point of initial diagnosis, before any treatment.

Overall study results and limits: Ophthalmopathy got predicted by the model a median about six months before its onset. Ophthalmopathy stood apart from stable hyperthyroidism in a 13 V-J model.

Amplified regions were TCR beta CDR3 sequences from RNA transcripts. RT-PCR in the first round (using the HTBI primer set) targeted the TCR CDR3. Each CDR3 protein gets one entry after TCRdb re-called the multiplex PCR reads with MiXCR. The repertoire holds under 700,000 distinct CDR3 sequences, with over 15% as singletons. As to this clonotype: Its target is unknown.

The sample consisted of blood. This receptor was obtained from a woman aged 18-30 years with Graves' hyperthyroidism.

CDR3 nucleotide sequence: TGTGCCAGTAGTACAGCCGGGATTTTGGGGGGCGCGAACACCGGGGAGCTGTTTTTT. Protein: CASSTAGILGGANTGELFF. V gene TRBV19 combines with J gene TRBJ2-2; D may correspond to TRBD1 or TRBD2 (6 bases each). The CDR3 runs 19 residues. V lost 4 bases, J lost 0 bases, and 21 bases lay in between. Germline CDR1 LNHDA, CDR2 SQIVND (reference sequence).